A single sample is the source of the 22 T cell receptor beta chains below, sequenced in a study of blood T cell repertoires in COVID-19. Sequenced by immunoSEQ multiplex PCR; TCRdb stores in-frame clones only, minus some. The sample lists 150,000 to 200,000 clones; 80% were seen once. The sequencing sample was made of PBMCs or T cells enriched from blood (not recorded which). These TCRs come from a man aged 35 to 55 who had recovered from COVID-19.

The chain has TRBV10-1 and TRBJ2-3; D not resolved. Trimming cost V 0 bases and J 0 bases, with 10 bases left between them. The CDR3 has 16 amino acids. The germline V gene has CDR1 WNHNN and CDR2 SYGVQD (reference sequence). The CDR3 nucleotides read TGCGCCAGCAGTGAGTCGAGGCCGGCCAGCACAGATACGCAGTATTTT. This gives the protein CASSESRPASTDTQYF.

V usage is TRBV7-3 and J usage is TRBJ1-1, with D hard to call. This CDR3 is built from 13 residues. Deletions cut 1 base from V and 6 bases from J, with 9 bases between. Germline V gene data show CDR1 as SGHTA and CDR2 as FQGTGA. The CDR3: CASSLMGTAEAFF. DNA of the CDR3: TGTGCCAGCAGCTTAATGGGTACAGCTGAAGCTTTCTTT. Complete variable domain (other parts from reference TRBV7-3 and TRBJ1-1): GAGVSQTPSNKVTEKGKYVELRCDPISGHTALYWYRQSLGQGPEFLIYFQGTGAADDSGLPNDRFFAVRPEGSVSTLKIQRTERGDSAVYLCASSLMGTAEAFFGQGTRLTVV.

The rearrangement uses TRBV24-1 and TRBJ2-2; 9 bases line up with TRBD1. V gave up 4 bases and J gave up 5 bases; unmatched junction bases: 7. From germline, CDR1 is KGHDR and CDR2 SFDVKD. The CDR3 is 16 amino acids. As DNA, the CDR3 is TGTGCCACCAGTGACCTCAGGACAGGGGAGACCGGGGAGCTGTTTTTT. Its translation: CATSDLRTGETGELFF.

The V gene is TRBV7-8, the J gene TRBJ1-2, with 10 bases fitting TRBD1. The CDR3 has 17 residues. Germline values: CDR1 SGHVS, CDR2 FQNEAQ. V shed 2 bases and J 3 bases; nucleotides not matched to a gene: 9. This CDR3 is CASSLRGQGLRHYGYTF. Here the CDR3 DNA reads TGTGCCAGCAGCTTAAGGGGACAGGGGCTGCGGCACTATGGCTACACCTTC. The full variable domain, its missing parts supplied by reference TRBV7-8 and TRBJ1-2, is GAGVSQSPRYKVAKRGQDVALRCDPISGHVSLFWYQQALGQGPEFLTYFQNEAQLDKSGLPSDRFFAERPEGSVSTLKIQRTQQEDSAVYLCASSLRGQGLRHYGYTFGSGTRLTVV.

This clone was counted between two and nine times. The chain carries TRBV7-6 and TRBJ1-2; D is perhaps TRBD1 (5 bases). The CDR3 has 14 residues. The germline CDR1 and CDR2 sequences are SGHVS and FNYEAQ. Trimming pared 0 bases from V and 5 bases from J, leaving 10 bases between. The chain's CDR3 is CASSLARQGYGYTF. DNA for the CDR3: TGTGCCAGCAGCTTAGCGAGGCAGGGTTATGGCTACACCTTC.

The V and J genes are TRBV29-1 and TRBJ2-1; the D gene is possibly TRBD2 (7 bases). CDR1 SQVTM and CDR2 ANQGSEA come from the germline V gene. The ends were cut back, 5 bases at V and 7 bases at J, with 24 bases in the middle. This CDR3 contains 16 residues. CDR3 in DNA: TGCAGCGTTTTAGGTGTGGGGGGGGCCCCTGGAAATGAGCAGTTCTTC. Protein: CSVLGVGGAPGNEQFF.

The rearrangement joins TRBV19 to TRBJ1-5; 8 bases are shared with TRBD1. CDR3 size: 14 residues. Trimming cost V 4 bases and J 8 bases; bases outside gene matches: 7. Germline CDR1 is LNHDA and CDR2 is SQIVND (reference sequence). Here the CDR3 reads CASSRGQGREPQHF. CDR3 nucleotides: TGTGCCAGTAGTAGAGGACAGGGACGAGAGCCCCAGCATTTT.

J is TRBJ1-2 and V is TRBV5-6; D not certain. This CDR3 comprises 16 residues. CDR1 is SGHDT and CDR2 is YYEEEE in the germline V gene. Trimming removed 0 bases from V and 4 bases from J, with 16 bases in between. The CDR3 is CASSLGPGGKSYGYTF. In nucleotides, the CDR3 is TGTGCCAGCAGCTTGGGACCGGGAGGGAAGAGCTATGGCTACACCTTC.

V usage is TRBV3-1 (or the pseudogene TRBV3-2) and J usage is TRBJ1-2; weak D call: TRBD1 (6 bases). Germline CDR1 LGHDT, CDR2 YNNKEL (reference sequence). CDR3 length: 15 residues. V shed 4 bases and J shed 6 bases, with 18 bases lying between them. CDR3 DNA sequence: TGTGCCAGCAGCCCGCGGGGGCGCATTTGGGATGGCTACACCTTC. Residues: CASSPRGRIWDGYTF.

The chain uses TRBV6-5 and TRBJ2-7; perhaps TRBD1 as D (5 bases). Trimming stripped 6 bases from V and 4 bases from J, with 7 bases between. Germline lookup yields CDR1 MNHEY and CDR2 SVGAGI. CDR3 length: 11 residues. CDR3 in DNA: TGTGCCAGCAGGAACAGGTACGAGCAGTACTTC. This gives the protein CASRNRYEQYF.

The J gene is TRBJ2-1, the V gene TRBV9, with 8 nucleotides matching TRBD2. The CDR3 is made up of 14 amino acids. Per the germline V gene, CDR1 is SGDLS and CDR2 is YYNGEE. Germline trimming cut 0 bases from V and 7 bases from J; bases unmatched to any gene: 3. CDR3 in DNA: TGTGCCAGCAGCGTAGGACTAGCGTATAATGAGCAGTTCTTC. Its protein is CASSVGLAYNEQFF.

The chain combines TRBV30 with TRBJ1-2; 7 bases are a match to TRBD1. CDR1 and CDR2 (germline): GTSNPN, SVGIG (reference sequence). The V and J ends lost 4 bases and 5 bases, in that order; junction bases with no gene match: 7. There are 13 residues in the CDR3. DNA for the CDR3: TGTGCCTGGACCCATCAGACAGGGTATGGCTACACCTTC. Residues: CAWTHQTGYGYTF.

V usage is TRBV6-5 and J usage is TRBJ1-5; 7 nucleotides line up with TRBD1. Germline V gene sequence: CDR1 MNHEY, CDR2 SVGAGI. Losses at the gene ends were 6 bases for V and 4 bases for J; bases not matched to a gene: 6. This CDR3 spans 14 amino acids. The CDR3 region is CASRTQQGNQPQHF. As DNA, the CDR3 is TGTGCCAGCAGAACCCAACAGGGGAATCAGCCCCAGCATTTT.

The chain has TRBV5-4 and TRBJ2-2, with 11 bases aligning to TRBD2. V dropped 0 bases and J dropped 5; count of bases not matched to a gene: 3. Looked up from germline, CDR1 is SGHNT and CDR2 is YYREEE (reference sequence). The CDR3 loop spans 16 amino acids. In nucleotides, the CDR3 is TGTGCCAGCAGCTTGGGTACTAGCGGGAGTACCGGGGAGCTGTTTTTT. This codes for CASSLGTSGSTGELFF.

This clone was seen only once. This chain joins TRBV5-1 and TRBJ2-3; D uncertain. Per the germline V gene, CDR1 is SGHRS and CDR2 is YFSETQ. This CDR3 is 13 amino acids long. The V and J ends lost 0 bases and 4 bases respectively, with 6 bases between them. Here the CDR3 reads CASSLELADTQYF. CDR3 DNA sequence: TGCGCCAGCAGCTTGGAACTGGCAGATACGCAGTATTTT.

The V gene is TRBV6-5, the J gene TRBJ2-7, with 9 nucleotides matching TRBD1. Germline lookup yields CDR1 MNHEY and CDR2 SVGAGI. This CDR3 has 14 residues. V shed 4 bases, J shed 7 bases, and the junction held 8 bases outside the gene matches. Written as DNA, the CDR3 is TGTGCCAGCAGTTCCGGGACAGGGCGCGGGGAGCAGTACGTC. This encodes CASSSGTGRGEQYV.

The CDR3 loop is CATSDYTSGGPQTQYF. CDR3 sequence (DNA): TGTGCCACCAGTGATTATACTAGCGGGGGACCTCAGACCCAGTACTTC. The chain links TRBV24-1 to TRBJ2-5; 11 bases align to TRBD2. Germline CDR1 is KGHDR and CDR2 is SFDVKD. The CDR3 is 16 residues long. Trimming cost V 2 bases and J 6 bases; bases outside gene matches: 7.

This chain joins TRBV19 and TRBJ1-5; 7 positions match TRBD1. Per the germline V gene, CDR1 is LNHDA and CDR2 is SQIVND (reference sequence). The V and J ends lost 7 bases and 3 bases, in that order; junction bases with no gene match: 24. The CDR3 sequence is 20 residues long. The CDR3 bases are TGTGCCAGTACGTCCATAGGACGGGGCCAAGGGGGCCCCCCCAATCAGCCCCAGCATTTT. Translation: CASTSIGRGQGGPPNQPQHF.

The chain recombines TRBV9 with TRBJ1-2; 8 positions agree with TRBD1. Trimming removed 3 bases from V and 3 bases from J; junction bases left unmatched: 16. The CDR3 totals 18 residues. Germline loops: CDR1 SGDLS, CDR2 YYNGEE. The CDR3 DNA reads TGTGCCAGCAGCGCGCCCCTAGCCCGCAGGGGGCGCGACTATGGCTACACCTTC. As protein: CASSAPLARRGRDYGYTF.

The chain recombines TRBV6-5 with TRBJ1-2; 11 bases line up with TRBD1. CDR3 length: 15 residues. With 11 bases clipped from V and 8 bases from J, the junction kept 16 bases outside the gene matches. Germline V lookup: CDR1 MNHEY, CDR2 SVGAGI. CDR3 in DNA: TGTGCCTCTGGACAGGGGGCACTAGAGGGGTTCGGCTACACCTTC. Protein sequence: CASGQGALEGFGYTF.

The V gene is TRBV24-1, the J gene TRBJ2-4; a possible D gene is TRBD1 (6 bases). Germline CDR1 KGHDR, CDR2 SFDVKD. Trimming removed 12 bases at V and 9 bases at J, with 26 bases between. The length of the CDR3 is 15 residues. For the CDR3, the DNA is TGTGCCTCATACAGGGTTGAGGGCCTCGAACGCATTCAGTACTTC. Translation: CASYRVEGLERIQYF.

This clone was detected only a few times. This chain connects TRBV4-1 to TRBJ2-3; 8 bases map to TRBD2. Germline CDR1 is MGHRA and CDR2 is YSYEKL. Trimming cost V 0 bases and J 0 bases; bases outside gene matches: 8. This CDR3 has 18 amino acids. This CDR3 reads CASSQDLHQRGSTDTQYF. Written as DNA, the CDR3 is TGCGCCAGCAGCCAAGATCTTCACCAGCGGGGGAGCACAGATACGCAGTATTTT.